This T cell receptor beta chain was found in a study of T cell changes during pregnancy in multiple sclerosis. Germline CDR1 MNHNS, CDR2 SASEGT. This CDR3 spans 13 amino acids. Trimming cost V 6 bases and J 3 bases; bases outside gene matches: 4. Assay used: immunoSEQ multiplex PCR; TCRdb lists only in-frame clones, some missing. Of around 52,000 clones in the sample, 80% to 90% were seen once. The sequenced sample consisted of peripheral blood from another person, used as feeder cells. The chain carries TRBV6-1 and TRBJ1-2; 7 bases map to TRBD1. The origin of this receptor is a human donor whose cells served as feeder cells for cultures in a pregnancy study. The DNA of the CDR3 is TGTGCCAGCAGCCTCGACAGGGACTATGGCTACACCTTC. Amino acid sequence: CASSLDRDYGYTF.